The entry below gives a single T cell receptor beta chain sequence along with its context. The method was immunoSEQ multiplex PCR; TCRdb's version includes in-frame clones alone and lacks a portion of them. The repertoire includes around 250,000 clones, 86% of them detected once, and over 5.5% sits in the top ten. These data originate in a study of blood T cell repertoires in COVID-19. The germline V and J ends were trimmed by 1 base and 8 bases, with 12 bases remaining between them. Germline V lookup: CDR1 LGHNA, CDR2 YNFKEQ. This CDR3 is built from 15 residues. What was sequenced was peripheral blood. The origin of this receptor is a woman aged 80 or older with COVID-19, enrolled during active disease. V gene TRBV4-2 combines with J gene TRBJ1-6; no clear D. The CDR3 loop is CASSQVGGPHSPLHF. CDR3 DNA: TGTGCCAGCAGCCAAGTCGGAGGACCGCATTCACCCCTCCACTTT.